A single sample is the source of the 28 T cell receptor beta chains below, sequenced in a study of T cells in Graves' hyperthyroidism and ophthalmopathy. Researchers amplified the TCR beta CDR3 regions from RNA transcripts. TCR CDR3 regions were first amplified by RT-PCR with HTBI primers. TCRdb analysed the multiplex PCR reads with MiXCR anew, one entry per CDR3 protein. The data hold nearly 750,000 distinct CDR3 sequences, with around a third observed a single time. The sample comprised blood. The receptors derive from a woman aged 40 to 50 with Graves' hyperthyroidism.

The CDR3 DNA follows: TGTGCCAGCAGTTACCAATATATGAACACTGAAGCTTTCTTT. The encoded protein is CASSYQYMNTEAFF. The chain is built from TRBV6-5 and TRBJ1-1; D not resolved. V shed 2 bases and J shed 0 bases, with 7 bases lying between them. Per the germline V gene, CDR1 is MNHEY and CDR2 is SVGAGI. The CDR3 consists of 14 residues.

CDR3 DNA: TGTGCCATCAGTGAAGGAGGAGAGCAGTTCTTC. Amino acids: CAISEGGEQFF. The chain combines TRBV10-3 with TRBJ2-1; D may be TRBD2 (5 bases). The CDR3 runs to 11 residues. Per the germline V gene, CDR1 is ENHRY and CDR2 is SYGVKD. V lost 3 bases to trimming and J lost 10 bases, with 7 bases between them.

This clonotype was picked up many times. The chain carries TRBV9 and TRBJ1-2, with D perhaps TRBD1 (6 bases). Germline values: CDR1 SGDLS, CDR2 YYNGEE. The CDR3 extends over 13 amino acids. Trimming shortened V by 6 bases and J by 7 bases, and 16 bases separated the two germline ends. In DNA, the CDR3 is TGTGCCAGCACCCGGAACAGGGACGGTGGCTACACCTTC. Translating gives CASTRNRDGGYTF.

The genes are TRBV7-9 and TRBJ2-7; TRBD2 matches at 16 bases. With V trimmed by 6 bases and J by 4 bases, 12 bases remained unmatched. Per germline, CDR1 SEHNR and CDR2 FQNEAQ (reference sequence). The CDR3 loop spans 18 amino acids. CDR3 region: CASSRKTGTSGRVYEQYF. CDR3 DNA sequence: TGTGCCAGCAGTCGGAAGACCGGGACTAGCGGGAGGGTTTACGAGCAGTACTTC.

As to this clonotype: A read error may be the cause here, since a much bigger clone is one base away. The chain employs TRBV11-2 and TRBJ1-1, with 7 bases fitting TRBD1. This CDR3 has 12 amino acids. Germline values: CDR1 SGHAT, CDR2 FQNNGV. The CDR3 DNA is TGTACCAGCAGCTTAGGCCGGGACAGACTTTTCTTT. Translating gives CTSSLGRDRLFF.

This clonotype was seen repeatedly, ten times or more. The chain carries TRBV10-2 and TRBJ1-2, with D hard to call. This CDR3 has 14 amino acids. Germline V lookup: CDR1 WSHSY, CDR2 SAAADI. Deletions cut 4 bases from V and 0 bases from J, with 9 bases between. CDR3 in amino acids: CASSGMLSNYGYTF. CDR3 DNA sequence: TGCGCCAGCAGTGGTATGCTCTCTAACTATGGCTACACCTTC.

At least ten counts were recorded for this clonotype. V gene TRBV7-3 combines with J gene TRBJ1-2; the match to TRBD1 covers 7 bases. The trim removed 5 bases at V and 7 bases at J, leaving 7 bases unmatched. Germline values: CDR1 SGHTA, CDR2 FQGTGA. This CDR3 comprises 13 residues. The CDR3 region is CASSPGGQSGYTF. The CDR3 DNA follows: TGTGCCAGCAGCCCAGGGGGGCAAAGTGGCTACACCTTC.

This clonotype has at least ten counts. V usage is TRBV7-2 and J usage is TRBJ2-5, with a possible D match to TRBD1 (6 bases). The CDR3 sequence is 14 residues long. The V gene lost 3 bases and the J gene lost 3 bases, with 11 bases spanning the gap. Germline assignment: CDR1 SGHTA and CDR2 FQGNSA. The CDR3 DNA reads as TGTGCCAGCAGCTTCCAGGGGACCGAAGAGACCCAGTACTTC. Translating it yields CASSFQGTEETQYF.

This clonotype has a handful of counts. The gene calls are TRBV6-5 and TRBJ2-5, with D possibly matching TRBD1 (6 bases). From germline, CDR1 is MNHEY and CDR2 SVGAGI. The CDR3 consists of 16 residues. The V end was cut by 5 bases, the J end by 3 bases, with 19 bases between. CDR3 nucleotide sequence: TGTGCCAGCAGTGTTCGAACCTGGACAGACGAAGAGACCCAGTACTTC. The encoded protein is CASSVRTWTDEETQYF.

This clonotype appeared many times. The V gene is TRBV24-1, the J gene TRBJ2-7; D uncertain. The V gene lost 5 bases and the J gene lost 0 bases, with 7 bases spanning the gap. The germline V gene has CDR1 KGHDR and CDR2 SFDVKD. The CDR3 length is 13 residues. Here the CDR3 DNA reads TGTGCCACCAGTGCCGGTAGCTCCTACGAGCAGTACTTC. Protein: CATSAGSSYEQYF.

This clonotype was seen only a few times. The junction does not match germline at one end; this may be a read error. CDR3 DNA: TGTGCCAGCAGCCAAAGAGGGACTAGCTCCAACGAGCAGTACTTC. It specifies CASSQRGTSSNEQYF. J is TRBJ2-7 and V is TRBV7-2; TRBD2 aligns across 9 bases. CDR1 SGHTA and CDR2 FQGNSA come from the germline V gene. The CDR3 sequence is 15 residues long.

V and J are TRBV7-6 and TRBJ2-7; 8 bases align to TRBD2. Losses at the gene ends were 0 bases for V and 6 bases for J; bases not matched to a gene: 7. Germline loops: CDR1 SGHVS, CDR2 FNYEAQ. This CDR3 spans 15 amino acids. The CDR3 here is CASSLAGGAGGEQYF. Here the CDR3 DNA reads TGTGCCAGCAGCTTAGCTGGGGGCGCGGGGGGCGAGCAGTACTTC.

The sample holds many counts of this clonotype. The V and J genes are TRBV4-3 and TRBJ2-7; unclear D gene. The CDR3 is made up of 13 amino acids. Germline values: CDR1 LGHNA, CDR2 YSLEER. V was shortened by 1 base and J by 5 bases, with 9 bases between the two germline ends. CDR3 coding DNA: TGCGCCAGCAGCCAAGGTTTTACCAACGAGCAGTACTTC. Residues: CASSQGFTNEQYF.

This clonotype came up a few times. This chain links TRBV9 with TRBJ2-5; maybe TRBD2 (7 bases). Per germline, CDR1 SGDLS and CDR2 YYNGEE. This CDR3 is built from 15 residues. V lost 2 bases and J lost 2, with 13 bases in between. The DNA of the CDR3 is TGTGCCAGCAGCGTGGGGGGGCCCCTACAAGAGACCCAGTACTTC. It translates to CASSVGGPLQETQYF.

This clonotype was observed at least ten times. The genes are TRBV12-3 or TRBV12-4 and TRBJ1-1; D remains unclear. The length of the CDR3 is 12 residues. The V and J ends lost 4 bases and 8 bases respectively, with 11 bases between them. Here the CDR3 reads CASSSQSIEAFF. The CDR3 DNA sequence: TGTGCCAGCAGTTCGCAGAGTATCGAAGCTTTCTTT.

This clonotype was seen at least ten times. The chain couples TRBV7-2 to TRBJ1-2; D may be TRBD1 (5 bases). Trimming cost V 5 bases and J 4 bases, with 11 bases left between them. The CDR3 has 13 amino acids. Germline lookup yields CDR1 SGHTA and CDR2 FQGNSA. CDR3 protein: CASSPQQGYGYTF. The CDR3 DNA follows: TGTGCCAGCAGCCCCCAGCAGGGCTATGGCTACACCTTC. Full variable domain (outside the CDR3, taken from reference TRBV7-2 and TRBJ1-2): GAGVSQSPSNKVTEKGKDVELRCDPISGHTALYWYRQSLGQGLEFLIYFQGNSAPDKSGLPSDRFSAERTGGSVSTLTIQRTQQEDSAVYLCASSPQQGYGYTFGSGTRLTVV.

Concerning this clonotype itself: An end of the junction differs from the germline gene, which may be a read error. V and J are TRBV12-3 or TRBV12-4 and TRBJ1-5, with D maybe TRBD1 (5 bases). This CDR3 is 13 amino acids long. The CDR3 region has the DNA TGTGCCAGCAGTTGCGGGGGGAGTCAGTCCCAGCATTTT. Amino acids: CASSCGGSQSQHF.

The rearrangement joins TRBV7-9 to TRBJ1-2, with a weak D call TRBD1 (5 bases). CDR1 SEHNR and CDR2 FQNEAQ come from the germline V gene (reference sequence). This CDR3 has 17 amino acids. Trimming took 5 bases from V and 0 from J, leaving 19 bases between them. As DNA, the CDR3 is TGTGCCAGCAGCCGACCAGGGATTTTATCCCCTAACTATGGCTACACCTTC. Amino acids: CASSRPGILSPNYGYTF.

The V gene is TRBV10-3, the J gene TRBJ2-7; TRBD1 matches at 9 bases. Germline V gives CDR1 ENHRY, CDR2 SYGVKD. The V segment lost 2 bases and the J segment 0 bases; nucleotides outside the gene matches: 8. The CDR3 length is 17 residues. Here the CDR3 reads CAISEKVDRGPSYEQYF. The CDR3, as DNA: TGTGCCATCAGTGAGAAAGTGGACAGGGGACCCTCCTACGAGCAGTACTTC.

This chain uses TRBV6-5 with TRBJ2-7, with D perhaps TRBD2 (6 bases). Germline lookup yields CDR1 MNHEY and CDR2 SVGAGI. The V and J ends lost 2 bases and 3 bases respectively, with 11 bases between them. The CDR3 sequence is 14 residues long. The CDR3 nucleotides read TGTGCCAGCAGTTACACCCTGGACTACTACGAGCAGTACTTC. Translation: CASSYTLDYYEQYF.

This clonotype was detected ten times or more. The chain couples TRBV19 to TRBJ1-5; D possibly corresponds to TRBD1 (5 bases). The CDR3 consists of 13 residues. The V and J ends lost 5 bases and 10 bases respectively, with 15 bases between them. From germline, CDR1 is LNHDA and CDR2 SQIVND (reference sequence). CDR3 bases: TGTGCCAGTAGTTCCTTCCGGGGCCAACCCCAGCATTTT. This encodes CASSSFRGQPQHF. Supplemented by reference TRBV19 and TRBJ1-5, the full variable domain reads DGGITQSPKYLFRKEGQNVTLSCEQNLNHDAMYWYRQDPGQGLRLIYYSQIVNDFQKGDIAEGYSVSREKKESFPLTVTSAQKNPTAFYLCASSSFRGQPQHFGDGTRLSIL.

This chain links TRBV25-1 with TRBJ2-3; 10 bases are a match to TRBD1. Germline V gives CDR1 MGHDK, CDR2 SYGVNS. The CDR3 is made up of 18 amino acids. J was trimmed by 3 bases and V by 4 bases; bases with no gene match: 13. The CDR3: CASSAWGPGQGSTDTQYF. CDR3 DNA: TGTGCCAGCAGTGCTTGGGGACCGGGACAGGGGAGTACAGATACGCAGTATTTT.

Comments on this clonotype: At one end the junction does not follow the germline gene, possibly because of a read error. This sequence joins TRBV20-1 and TRBJ2-5; D not resolved. The CDR3 length is 14 residues. Germline lookup yields CDR1 DFQATT and CDR2 SNEGSKA (reference sequence). The CDR3 reads CSARSQAARETQYF. The CDR3 nucleotides read TGCAGCGCTAGAAGTCAGGCGGCAAGAGAGACCCAGTACTTC.

This clonotype has at least ten counts. This chain links TRBV29-1 with TRBJ2-5; D may be TRBD1 or TRBD2 (5 bases each). Trimming left V 3 bases short and J 5 bases short, with 13 bases between. From germline, CDR1 is SQVTM and CDR2 ANQGSEA. CDR3 length equals 13 residues. CDR3 region: CSVDFTWGETQYF. CDR3 DNA: TGCAGCGTTGACTTTACCTGGGGGGAGACCCAGTACTTC.

This clonotype was seen a handful of times. The chain links TRBV7-2 to TRBJ2-7; TRBD2 agrees at 9 bases. Germline V lookup: CDR1 SGHTA, CDR2 FQGNSA. J was trimmed by 4 bases and V by 1 base; bases with no gene match: 8. The CDR3 has 16 amino acids. CDR3 nucleotides: TGTGCCAGCAGCTTAGTATTTAGCGGGAGTTCGTACGAGCAGTACTTC. Protein product: CASSLVFSGSSYEQYF.

This clonotype was counted between two and nine times. A read error may be the cause here, since a much bigger clone is one base away. The V gene is TRBV29-1, the J gene TRBJ2-2, with D possibly being TRBD2 (6 bases). Germline CDR1 SQVTM, CDR2 ANQGSEA. There are 12 residues in the CDR3. CDR3 region: CSVLGNTGGLFF. The CDR3 nucleotides are TGCAGCGTTTTAGGCAACACCGGGGGGCTGTTTTTT.

This chain joins TRBV7-8 and TRBJ1-5; tentative D call: TRBD1 (5 bases). Per the germline V gene, CDR1 is SGHVS and CDR2 is FQNEAQ. There are 14 residues in the CDR3. V was shortened by 3 bases and J by 7 bases, with 13 bases between the two germline ends. This chain's CDR3 is CASSFSDSQQPQHF. CDR3 in DNA: TGTGCCAGCAGCTTCTCCGACAGCCAGCAGCCCCAGCATTTT.

The J gene is TRBJ1-2, the V gene TRBV20-1, with 7 bases that match TRBD1. Per germline, CDR1 DFQATT and CDR2 SNEGSKA (reference sequence). There are 16 residues in the CDR3. Germline trimming cut 5 bases from V and 3 bases from J; bases unmatched to any gene: 15. DNA of the CDR3: TGCAGTGCTCGACCCTCGGACAGGTCATTGGACTATGGCTACACCTTC. Residues: CSARPSDRSLDYGYTF.